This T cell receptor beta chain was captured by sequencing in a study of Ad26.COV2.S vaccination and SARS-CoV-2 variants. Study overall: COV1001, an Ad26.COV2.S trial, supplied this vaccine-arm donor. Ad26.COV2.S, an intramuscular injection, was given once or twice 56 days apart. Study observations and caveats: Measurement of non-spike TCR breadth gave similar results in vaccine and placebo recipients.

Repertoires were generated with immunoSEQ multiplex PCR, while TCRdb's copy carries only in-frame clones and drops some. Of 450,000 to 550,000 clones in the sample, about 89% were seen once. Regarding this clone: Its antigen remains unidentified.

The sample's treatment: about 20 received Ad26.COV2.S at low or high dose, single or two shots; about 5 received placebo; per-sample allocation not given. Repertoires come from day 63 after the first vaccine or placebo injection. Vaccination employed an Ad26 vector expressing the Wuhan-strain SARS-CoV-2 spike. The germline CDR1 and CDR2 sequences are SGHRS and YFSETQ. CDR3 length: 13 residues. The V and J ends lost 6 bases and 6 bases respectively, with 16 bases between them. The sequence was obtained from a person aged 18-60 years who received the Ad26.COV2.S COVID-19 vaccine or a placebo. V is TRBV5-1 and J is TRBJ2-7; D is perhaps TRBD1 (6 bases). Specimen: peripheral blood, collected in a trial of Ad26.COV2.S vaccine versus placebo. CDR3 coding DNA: TGCGCCAGCACCGAGGGGCTCAGGGGCGAGCAGTACTTC. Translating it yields CASTEGLRGEQYF.